One sample yielded the 5 T cell receptor beta chains listed below, sequenced in a study of post-analysis software for immune sequencing data. Study-wide points: Comparison of patients with controls showed about 5 TRBV segments more frequent in patients, TRBV5-6, TRBV5-1 and TRBV20-1 among them.

The authors incorporated unique molecular identifiers into the TCR beta cDNA libraries. One entry per CDR3 protein, called by TCRdb with MiXCR from the PCR reads. Of about 400,000 distinct CDR3 sequences listed, less than 40% are singletons. What these receptors recognize is not known. Sample: blood. The receptors originated from a girl between 5 and 17 years old with multiple sclerosis.

This clonotype came up a few times. The rearrangement uses TRBV15 and TRBJ2-6; D is unresolved. Trimming cost V 1 base and J 4 bases, with 5 bases left between them. The V gene's germline CDR1 is LNHNV and CDR2 YYDKDF (reference sequence). The CDR3 is 14 residues long. This CDR3 is CATSRGLGANVLTF. DNA for the CDR3: TGTGCCACCAGCAGAGGGCTCGGGGCCAACGTCCTGACTTTC.

In this sample, this clonotype turned up a few times. The V call is TRBV5-1, the J call TRBJ1-2; D is uncertain. Trimming took off 2 bases at V and 6 bases at J, with 8 bases between the two ends. CDR1 is SGHRS, CDR2 YFSETQ, per germline. This CDR3 contains 12 residues. The CDR3 reads CASSLDVHGYTF. In nucleotides, the CDR3 is TGCGCCAGCAGCTTAGACGTCCATGGCTACACCTTC.

This clonotype has at least ten counts. The chain joins TRBV7-2 to TRBJ2-7; 7 bases map to TRBD1. Per germline, CDR1 SGHTA and CDR2 FQGNSA. There are 14 residues in the CDR3. The V and J ends lost 7 bases and 3 bases, in that order; junction bases with no gene match: 9. The CDR3 bases are TGTGCCAGCAAACGGGACAGACGTTACTACGAGCAGTACTTC. Residues: CASKRDRRYYEQYF.

This clonotype was seen a handful of times. This sequence joins TRBV7-2 and TRBJ2-4; tentatively, D is TRBD1 or TRBD2 (6 bases each). The CDR3 contains 16 residues. CDR1 and CDR2 from the germline V gene are SGHTA and FQGNSA. V shed 2 bases and J shed 2 bases, with 13 bases lying between them. This CDR3 reads CASSLRGAATKNIQYF. The CDR3 DNA sequence: TGTGCCAGCAGCTTAAGGGGGGCCGCAACCAAAAACATTCAGTACTTC.

CDR3 nucleotides: TGTGCCAGCAGTTTTTCTGATTATTATGGCTACACCTTC. This gives the protein CASSFSDYYGYTF. V is TRBV12-3 or TRBV12-4 and J is TRBJ1-2; no firm D call. CDR3 length: 13 amino acids. The ends were cut back, 3 bases at V and 5 bases at J, with 10 bases in the middle.